One and the same sample provided the 30 T cell receptor beta chains below, sequenced in a study of blood T cell repertoires in COVID-19. Sequencing used immunoSEQ multiplex PCR; TCRdb keeps in-frame clones, though not all of them. The data show about 430,000 clones, around nine tenths seen once. Sequenced material: PBMCs or T cells enriched from blood (not recorded which). These receptors were taken from a woman aged 18-29 years who had been exposed to COVID-19.

The chain employs TRBV28 and TRBJ2-2; TRBD2 agrees at 8 bases. Germline V CDR1 and CDR2: MDHEN, SYDVKM. With 5 bases clipped from V and 2 bases from J, the junction kept 13 bases outside the gene matches. This CDR3 spans 18 amino acids. DNA for the CDR3: TGTGCCAGCAGTATGGACAATGGGCTAGCGGGTAACACCGGGGAGCTGTTTTTT. Amino acid sequence: CASSMDNGLAGNTGELFF.

The chain carries TRBV29-1 and TRBJ1-4; perhaps TRBD1 as D (5 bases). The CDR3 consists of 12 residues. The V and J ends lost 6 bases and 8 bases respectively, with 13 bases between them. The germline gives CDR1 SQVTM, CDR2 ANQGSEA. This CDR3 reads CSVQRGDEKLFF. CDR3 sequence (DNA): TGCAGCGTGCAAAGGGGTGACGAAAAACTGTTTTTT. Drawing the rest from reference TRBV29-1 and TRBJ1-4, the complete variable domain is SAVISQKPSRDICQRGTSLTIQCQVDSQVTMMFWYRQQPGQSLTLIATANQGSEATYESGFVIDKFPISRPNLTFSTLTVSNMSPEDSSIYLCSVQRGDEKLFFGSGTQLSVL.

The chain is built from TRBV18 and TRBJ2-1; the D gene is possibly TRBD2 (5 bases). The germline V gene encodes CDR1 KGHSH and CDR2 LQKENI. This CDR3 is built from 18 residues. V lost 3 bases and J 2 bases, leaving 20 bases between the germline ends. The CDR3, as DNA: TGTGCCAGCTCACCCGAACTAGGGCCAATGCCTACCTACAATGAGCAGTTCTTC. This translates into CASSPELGPMPTYNEQFF.

The rearrangement uses TRBV27 and TRBJ1-1; D is uncertain. The V gene lost 5 bases and the J gene lost 7 bases, with 20 bases spanning the gap. Germline CDR1 and CDR2: MNHEY and SMNVEV (reference sequence). This CDR3 region has 15 residues. DNA of the CDR3: TGTGCCAGCAGTCCGGAAGGAGCCGTTATGGGTGAAGCTTTCTTT. It is translated as CASSPEGAVMGEAFF.

The gene calls are TRBV7-3 and TRBJ2-3; D is possibly TRBD2 (6 bases). CDR1 and CDR2 from the germline V gene are SGHTA and FQGTGA. This CDR3 region has 14 residues. The V gene lost 4 bases and the J gene lost 4 bases, with 12 bases spanning the gap. CDR3: CASSSGSYPDTQYF. For the CDR3, the DNA is TGTGCCAGCAGCTCCGGGAGCTACCCAGATACGCAGTATTTT.

The chain is built from TRBV24-1 and TRBJ2-3; 10 positions agree with TRBD2. CDR3 length equals 16 residues. Looked up from germline, CDR1 is KGHDR and CDR2 is SFDVKD. V was pared by 4 bases and J by 7 bases, with 10 bases of the junction left unmatched. The DNA for the CDR3 is TGTGCCACCAGTGAGACCGAGCGGGAGGGCGTGTATACGCAGTATTTT. This encodes CATSETEREGVYTQYF.

This clone was recorded once. The chain links TRBV5-1 to TRBJ2-7, with TRBD1 matching over 8 bases. The CDR3 runs 14 residues. Germline values: CDR1 SGHRS, CDR2 YFSETQ. The V segment lost 0 bases and the J segment 5 bases; nucleotides outside the gene matches: 4. CDR3 amino acids: CASSLGQGSDEQYF. The DNA for the CDR3 is TGCGCCAGCAGCTTGGGACAGGGGTCCGACGAGCAGTACTTC.

In its sample, this clone was seen a few times. CDR3 protein: CAWSVSGQSGYTF. The CDR3 nucleotides read TGTGCCTGGAGTGTATCAGGACAGTCTGGCTACACCTTC. The rearrangement joins TRBV30 to TRBJ1-2, with D tentatively TRBD1 (6 bases). Germline V gives CDR1 GTSNPN, CDR2 SVGIG (reference sequence). The germline V and J ends were trimmed by 0 bases and 7 bases, with 12 bases remaining between them. This CDR3 region has 13 residues.

The V gene is TRBV10-2, the J gene TRBJ1-5; TRBD1 matches 9 bases. Trimming took 7 bases from V and 6 from J; bases not matched to a gene: 4. This CDR3 is 13 amino acids long. In germline, CDR1 is WSHSY, CDR2 SAAADI. The CDR3, as DNA: TGCGCCAGCACCAGACAGGGGGGTCAGCCCCAGCATTTT. This encodes CASTRQGGQPQHF.

The chain has TRBV9 and TRBJ2-1; 10 positions match TRBD2. Per germline, CDR1 SGDLS and CDR2 YYNGEE. The trim removed 1 base at V and 6 bases at J, leaving 13 bases unmatched. The CDR3 is 18 residues long. In DNA, the CDR3 is TGTGCCAGCAGCGTATTTTCTTTGGCTAGCGGGAGTGGCAATGAGCAGTTCTTC. Protein sequence: CASSVFSLASGSGNEQFF.

This rearrangement joins TRBV10-3 to TRBJ2-3, with 9 positions matching TRBD2. CDR3 size: 16 residues. Unmatched junction bases numbered 13, after V lost 6 bases and J lost 6 bases. Germline V gene lookup returns CDR1 ENHRY and CDR2 SYGVKD. The CDR3 loop is CAISGSVAGALDTQYF. CDR3 in DNA: TGTGCCATCAGCGGATCGGTAGCGGGAGCTCTGGATACGCAGTATTTT.

This clone was counted between two and nine times. The chain uses TRBV23-1 and TRBJ2-7, with 8 bases that match TRBD1. TRBV23-1 is given ORF status, its function remaining uncertain. The CDR3 extends over 14 amino acids. The ends lost 2 bases at V and 2 bases at J; junction bases unmatched: 2. The CDR3 region has the DNA TGCGCCAGCAGTCAAACGACAGGGGCCTACGAGCAGTACTTC. It translates to CASSQTTGAYEQYF.

The chain has TRBV27 and TRBJ1-4, with D perhaps matching TRBD1 (6 bases). The germline V gene encodes CDR1 MNHEY and CDR2 SMNVEV (reference sequence). There are 17 residues in the CDR3. With 0 bases removed from V and 5 bases from J, the gap between germline ends came to 16 bases. The CDR3 sequence: CASSLSYRVWENEKLFF. CDR3 bases: TGTGCCAGCAGTTTATCTTACAGGGTGTGGGAAAATGAAAAACTGTTTTTT.

This clone was counted a few times. The gene calls are TRBV25-1 and TRBJ1-4, with D tentatively TRBD1 (6 bases). CDR3 size: 14 residues. CDR1 and CDR2 from the germline V gene are MGHDK and SYGVNS. V dropped 6 bases and J dropped 3 bases, with 11 bases sitting between them. Written as DNA, the CDR3 is TGTGCCAGCAGCCAGGGGCAGGCTAATGAAAAACTGTTTTTT. This encodes CASSQGQANEKLFF.

The rearrangement joins TRBV5-1 to TRBJ2-7; 7 bases are a match to TRBD2. Trimming removed 2 bases from V and 2 bases from J; junction bases left unmatched: 4. Per the germline V gene, CDR1 is SGHRS and CDR2 is YFSETQ. The CDR3 loop spans 14 amino acids. Written as DNA, the CDR3 is TGCGCCAGCAGCTTATCTAGCGGTCCCTACGAGCAGTACTTC. Translation gives CASSLSSGPYEQYF. Supplemented by reference TRBV5-1 and TRBJ2-7, the full variable domain reads KAGVTQTPRYLIKTRGQQVTLSCSPISGHRSVSWYQQTPGQGLQFLFEYFSETQRNKGNFPGRFSGRQFSNSRSEMNVSTLELGDSALYLCASSLSSGPYEQYFGPGTRLTVT.

The gene calls are TRBV6-5 and TRBJ2-1; no definite D call. CDR3 length: 12 amino acids. Trimming stripped 10 bases from V and 8 bases from J, with 15 bases between. CDR1 is MNHEY and CDR2 is SVGAGI in the germline V gene. CDR3 residues: CATLAGLDEQFF. CDR3 nucleotides: TGTGCCACCTTAGCTGGTTTAGATGAGCAGTTCTTC.

The rearrangement uses TRBV28 and TRBJ1-5, with 8 bases fitting TRBD1. V gave up 9 bases and J gave up 0 bases; unmatched junction bases: 10. Germline CDR1 reads MDHEN; CDR2 reads SYDVKM. The CDR3 extends over 16 amino acids. DNA for the CDR3: TGTGCCAGAATCGACAGGGGACAATATAGCAATCAGCCCCAGCATTTT. Protein product: CARIDRGQYSNQPQHF.

The chain employs TRBV3-1 (or the pseudogene TRBV3-2) and TRBJ2-1; 7 nucleotides match TRBD2. The CDR3 consists of 15 residues. V shed 1 base and J 5 bases; nucleotides not matched to a gene: 5. From germline, CDR1 is LGHDT and CDR2 YNNKEL (reference sequence). DNA of the CDR3: TGTGCCAGCAGCCAAGGCCGGGGGGTCAACAATGAGCAGTTCTTC. Encoded protein: CASSQGRGVNNEQFF.

The chain has TRBV15 and TRBJ1-4, with 9 bases lining up with TRBD1. CDR1 and CDR2 (germline): LNHNV, YYDKDF (reference sequence). The CDR3 contains 17 residues. V lost 4 bases, J lost 3 bases, and 9 bases stayed unmatched. In nucleotides, the CDR3 is TGTGCCACCAGCAAAAAAACCCGGACAGGGGCTAATGAAAAACTGTTTTTT. It yields the protein CATSKKTRTGANEKLFF. Drawing the rest from reference TRBV15 and TRBJ1-4, the complete variable domain is DAMVIQNPRYQVTQFGKPVTLSCSQTLNHNVMYWYQQKSSQAPKLLFHYYDKDFNNEADTPDNFQSRRPNTSFCFLDIRSPGLGDTAMYLCATSKKTRTGANEKLFFGSGTQLSVL.

This sequence joins TRBV27 and TRBJ1-6, with TRBD1 matching 7 bases. The ends lost 8 bases at V and 7 bases at J; junction bases unmatched: 11. The length of the CDR3 is 15 residues. CDR1 is MNHEY and CDR2 is SMNVEV in the germline V gene (reference sequence). The CDR3 sequence: CASERTGNLNSPLHF. CDR3 coding DNA: TGTGCCAGCGAGAGGACAGGAAATTTGAATTCACCCCTCCACTTT.

This chain joins TRBV5-1 and TRBJ2-1; TRBD2 aligns across 8 bases. V was clipped by 5 bases and J by 1 base; unmatched bases: 2. The CDR3 runs 14 residues. The germline gives CDR1 SGHRS, CDR2 YFSETQ. The CDR3 here is CASRRGESYNEQFF. The CDR3 DNA reads as TGCGCCAGCAGGCGGGGGGAGTCCTACAATGAGCAGTTCTTC. The variable domain in full, with the rest retrieved from reference TRBV5-1 and TRBJ2-1, is KAGVTQTPRYLIKTRGQQVTLSCSPISGHRSVSWYQQTPGQGLQFLFEYFSETQRNKGNFPGRFSGRQFSNSRSEMNVSTLELGDSALYLCASRRGESYNEQFFGPGTRLTVL.

In its sample, this clone was seen a few times. This chain connects TRBV5-1 to TRBJ1-4; D not certain. Trimming stripped 4 bases from V and 0 bases from J, with 10 bases between. The CDR3 is made up of 15 amino acids. CDR1 SGHRS and CDR2 YFSETQ come from the germline V gene. The DNA for the CDR3 is TGCGCCAGCAGCCTGGAGACTGCAACTAATGAAAAACTGTTTTTT. Residues: CASSLETATNEKLFF. Full variable domain (missing parts from reference TRBV5-1 and TRBJ1-4): KAGVTQTPRYLIKTRGQQVTLSCSPISGHRSVSWYQQTPGQGLQFLFEYFSETQRNKGNFPGRFSGRQFSNSRSEMNVSTLELGDSALYLCASSLETATNEKLFFGSGTQLSVL.

This clone was counted a few times. J is TRBJ2-7 and V is TRBV28, with 9 bases lining up with TRBD1. Losses at the gene ends were 6 bases for V and 2 bases for J; bases not matched to a gene: 8. The CDR3 spans 15 residues. CDR1 MDHEN and CDR2 SYDVKM come from the germline V gene. This chain's CDR3 is CASSPRTGGAYEQYF. The CDR3 DNA is TGTGCCAGCAGCCCAAGAACAGGGGGCGCCTACGAGCAGTACTTC.

V usage is TRBV7-9 and J usage is TRBJ1-2; TRBD1 matches 7 bases. V shed 5 bases, J shed 4 bases, and the junction held 4 bases outside the gene matches. The CDR3 runs 13 residues. Germline-derived CDR1 and CDR2 are SEHNR and FQNEAQ (reference sequence). CDR3 loop: CASSTGETYGYTF. The CDR3 nucleotides are TGTGCCAGCAGCACAGGGGAGACCTATGGCTACACCTTC.

Only one count was recorded for this clone. In nucleotides, the CDR3 is TGTGCCAGCAGCCGATCCGGGACAGGAGCTGAAAAACTGTTTTTT. This codes for CASSRSGTGAEKLFF. The chain employs TRBV11-2 and TRBJ1-4; 8 nucleotides match TRBD1. Germline V gives CDR1 SGHAT, CDR2 FQNNGV. The length of the CDR3 is 15 residues. J lost 7 bases, V lost 5 bases, and 9 bases had no gene match. Based on the CDR3 plus reference TRBV11-2 and TRBJ1-4, the full variable domain is EAGVAQSPRYKIIEKRQSVAFWCNPISGHATLYWYQQILGQGPKLLIQFQNNGVVDDSQLPKDRFSAERLKGVDSTLKIQPAKLEDSAVYLCASSRSGTGAEKLFFGSGTQLSVL.

The chain combines TRBV7-8 with TRBJ1-2, with TRBD1 identical over 7 bases. CDR1 is SGHVS, CDR2 FQNEAQ, per germline. V lost 5 bases, J lost 1 base, and 4 bases stayed unmatched. The CDR3 is 14 amino acids. CDR3 amino acids: CASSTDRSNYGYTF. CDR3 sequence (DNA): TGTGCCAGCAGCACGGACAGGAGTAACTATGGCTACACCTTC. The whole variable domain, remainder taken from reference TRBV7-8 and TRBJ1-2, is GAGVSQSPRYKVAKRGQDVALRCDPISGHVSLFWYQQALGQGPEFLTYFQNEAQLDKSGLPSDRFFAERPEGSVSTLKIQRTQQEDSAVYLCASSTDRSNYGYTFGSGTRLTVV.

V and J are TRBV3-1 (or the pseudogene TRBV3-2) and TRBJ2-3; 7 bases agree with TRBD1. Trimming cost V 1 base and J 4 bases; bases outside gene matches: 5. CDR1 and CDR2 (germline): LGHDT, YNNKEL (reference sequence). The CDR3 is 15 residues long. The CDR3 nucleotides are TGTGCCAGCAGCCAAGGACAGGGCAGGGCAGATACGCAGTATTTT. Amino acid sequence: CASSQGQGRADTQYF.

This chain uses TRBV12-3 or TRBV12-4 with TRBJ2-2; D unclear. Trimming stripped 5 bases from V and 4 bases from J, with 8 bases between. CDR3 length: 13 amino acids. The DNA for the CDR3 is TGTGCCAGCAGTACTACGAGCACCGGGGAGCTGTTTTTT. Its protein product is CASSTTSTGELFF.

J is TRBJ2-7 and V is TRBV20-1, with a tentative D call TRBD2 (6 bases). The V end was cut by 5 bases, the J end by 3 bases, with 8 bases between. The germline CDR1 and CDR2 sequences are DFQATT and SNEGSKA (reference sequence). CDR3 length: 11 residues. The CDR3 coding sequence is TGCAGTGCTCGGGAGATCTACGAGCAGTACTTC. Amino acid sequence: CSAREIYEQYF.

This sequence joins TRBV6-5 and TRBJ2-1, with a possible D match to TRBD2 (7 bases). This CDR3 spans 14 amino acids. The germline V and J ends were trimmed by 7 bases and 8 bases, with 18 bases remaining between them. Germline assignment: CDR1 MNHEY and CDR2 SVGAGI. CDR3 region: CASNRRGARDEQFF. Written as DNA, the CDR3 is TGTGCCAGCAACCGCCGGGGGGCGCGGGATGAGCAGTTCTTC.